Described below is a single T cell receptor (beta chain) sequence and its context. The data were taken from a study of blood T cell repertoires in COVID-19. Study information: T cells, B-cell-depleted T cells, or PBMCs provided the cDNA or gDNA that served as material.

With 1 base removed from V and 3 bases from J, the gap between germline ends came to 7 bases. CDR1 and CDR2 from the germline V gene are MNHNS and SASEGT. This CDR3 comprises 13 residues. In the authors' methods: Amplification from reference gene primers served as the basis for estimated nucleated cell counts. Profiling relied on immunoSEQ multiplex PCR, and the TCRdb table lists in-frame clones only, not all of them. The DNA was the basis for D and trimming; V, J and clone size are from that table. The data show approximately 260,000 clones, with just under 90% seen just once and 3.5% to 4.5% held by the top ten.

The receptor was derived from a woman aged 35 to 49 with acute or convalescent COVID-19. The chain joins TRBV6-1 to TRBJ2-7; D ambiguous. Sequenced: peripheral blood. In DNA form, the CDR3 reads TGTGCCAGCAGTGAAGGAAACAGCTACGAGCAGTACGTC. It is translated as CASSEGNSYEQYV.